This TCR beta chain was documented in a study of blood T cell repertoires in COVID-19. The CDR3 extends over 15 amino acids. Germline values: CDR1 LGHDT, CDR2 YNNKEL (reference sequence). V trimming: 1 base; J trimming: 4 bases; junction bases outside the gene matches: 5. Using immunoSEQ multiplex PCR, the repertoire was profiled, and TCRdb retains in-frame clones only, with some absent. The table lists approximately 25,000 clones, around 85% of them singletons, with roughly 61% in the top ten. This receptor was taken from a woman older than 75 with acute or convalescent COVID-19. V is TRBV3-1 (or the pseudogene TRBV3-2) and J is TRBJ2-5, with TRBD1 identical over 8 bases. The sample taken for sequencing was peripheral blood. In nucleotides, the CDR3 is TGTGCCAGCAGCCAAGGCGGGACAGGACGAGAGACCCAGTACTTC. This encodes CASSQGGTGRETQYF.